One sample yielded the 14 T cell receptor beta chains listed below, sequenced in a study of blood T cell repertoires in COVID-19. Only in-frame clones appear in the TCRdb table, and some are missing; sequencing was by immunoSEQ multiplex PCR. The sample includes almost 400,000 clones, around nine tenths seen only once; the top ten take about 0.89%. Sequencing was done on a sample of PBMCs or T cells enriched from blood (not recorded which). These receptors all stem from a woman between 25 and 40 years old with acute COVID-19.

The chain has TRBV6-5 and TRBJ2-7, with TRBD1 identical over 12 bases. From germline, CDR1 is MNHEY and CDR2 SVGAGI. The CDR3 is 14 amino acids. J lost 6 bases, V lost 5 bases, and 5 bases had no gene match. CDR3 nucleotide sequence: TGTGCCAGCAGTAACCGGGACAGGGGGCGCGAGCAGTACTTC. This translates into CASSNRDRGREQYF.

The chain recombines TRBV9 with TRBJ2-6; no clear D gene. CDR3 length: 16 residues. The V gene lost 0 bases and the J gene lost 0 bases, with 7 bases spanning the gap. From germline, CDR1 is SGDLS and CDR2 YYNGEE. CDR3 protein: CASSVAGFSGANVLTF. The CDR3 DNA reads as TGTGCCAGCAGCGTAGCGGGTTTCTCTGGGGCCAACGTCCTGACTTTC.

This chain connects TRBV30 to TRBJ1-2; D call uncertain. The CDR3 loop spans 13 amino acids. Germline values: CDR1 GTSNPN, CDR2 SVGIG (reference sequence). The ends were cut back, 0 bases at V and 4 bases at J, with 9 bases in the middle. This CDR3 is CAWSVSRFYGYTF. For the CDR3, the DNA is TGTGCCTGGAGTGTATCTCGGTTCTATGGCTACACCTTC.

This clone was seen only a few times. The chain uses TRBV24-1 and TRBJ1-4, with D unclear. CDR1 KGHDR and CDR2 SFDVKD come from the germline V gene. The CDR3 length is 16 residues. V lost 4 bases, J lost 0 bases, and 11 bases lay in between. The CDR3: CATSERGSATNEKLFF. The CDR3 region has the DNA TGTGCCACCAGTGAGCGCGGCAGTGCAACTAATGAAAAACTGTTTTTT.

CDR3 region: CASSLGDQGYGYTF. Here the CDR3 DNA reads TGTGCCAGCAGCTTGGGGGATCAGGGATATGGCTACACCTTC. This chain links TRBV5-5 with TRBJ1-2; possible D gene TRBD1, 5 bases. The CDR3 has 14 residues. The germline V gene encodes CDR1 SGHKS and CDR2 YYEKEE (reference sequence). Between the trimmed V and J ends, which lost 0 bases and 5 bases, there was a span of 11 bases.

The chain couples TRBV14 to TRBJ2-5, with unresolved D. Germline V lookup: CDR1 SGHDN, CDR2 FVKESK. CDR3 size: 14 residues. Trimming removed 4 bases at V and 4 bases at J, with 13 bases between. This CDR3 is CASSPSQAPETQYF. The CDR3 DNA is TGTGCCAGCAGCCCTTCCCAGGCCCCAGAGACCCAGTACTTC.

The rearrangement joins TRBV25-1 to TRBJ1-1; D is ambiguous. Germline CDR1 MGHDK, CDR2 SYGVNS. Trimming cost V 2 bases and J 1 base, with 11 bases left between them. The CDR3 runs to 15 residues. CDR3 DNA sequence: TGTGCCAGCAGTGAACTAGCGGCCTGGAACACTGAAGCTTTCTTT. Its protein is CASSELAAWNTEAFF.

Here the CDR3 reads CASSYSNEKLFF. CDR3 nucleotides: TGTGCCAGCAGTTACAGTAATGAAAAACTGTTTTTT. The chain carries TRBV2 and TRBJ1-4; D not certain. CDR3 length: 12 amino acids. V lost 5 bases to trimming and J lost 4 bases, with 5 bases between them. Germline V gene sequence: CDR1 SNHLY, CDR2 FYNNEI.

This chain uses TRBV6-5 with TRBJ1-4; 9 bases match TRBD1. Germline V gene lookup returns CDR1 MNHEY and CDR2 SVGAGI. V gave up 8 bases and J gave up 2 bases; unmatched junction bases: 6. This CDR3 contains 15 residues. The CDR3 DNA sequence: TGTGCCAGCCTAGGACAGGGGTTCACTAATGAAAAACTGTTTTTT. It specifies CASLGQGFTNEKLFF.

The chain uses TRBV21-1 and TRBJ2-7; the D call in the table, TRBD1, was not verified against the DNA. TRBV21-1 is designated a pseudogene. The CDR3 covers 12 residues. CDR3 residues: CASQAGVYEQYF. CDR3 DNA sequence: TGTGCCAGCCAGGCAGGGGTCTACGAGCAGTACTTC.

A word on this clone: The sample contains more than one DNA sequence encoding this CDR3. The genes are TRBV7-3 and TRBJ2-3, with D unclear. The CDR3 runs 14 residues. Looked up from germline, CDR1 is SGHTA and CDR2 is FQGTGA. V shed 2 bases and J shed 2 bases, with 8 bases lying between them. The CDR3 region is CASSLAGTTDTQYF. In DNA form, the CDR3 reads TGTGCCAGCAGCTTAGCAGGCACCACAGATACGCAGTATTTT.

This clone was observed a single time. The chain has TRBV5-1 and TRBJ2-7; 10 nucleotides align to TRBD1. The CDR3 is 13 residues long. Germline loops: CDR1 SGHRS, CDR2 YFSETQ. V was pared by 3 bases and J by 3 bases, with 0 bases of the junction left unmatched. The CDR3 coding sequence is TGCGCCAGCAGCTGGACAGGGGGCTACGAGCAGTACTTC. It translates to CASSWTGGYEQYF.

The gene calls are TRBV5-5 and TRBJ1-5; TRBD1 aligns across 8 bases. V trimming: 7 bases; J trimming: 0 bases; junction bases outside the gene matches: 12. The CDR3 loop spans 17 amino acids. Germline CDR1 is SGHKS and CDR2 is YYEKEE (reference sequence). The CDR3 nucleotides read TGTGCCAGCTCCAACGTTCTGACAGGGGTTAGCAATCAGCCCCAGCATTTT. Translation: CASSNVLTGVSNQPQHF.

The chain has TRBV5-1 and TRBJ2-3; the D gene is possibly TRBD1 (6 bases). The CDR3 runs 15 residues. V was clipped by 6 bases and J by 2 bases, with 16 bases between them. The germline V gene encodes CDR1 SGHRS and CDR2 YFSETQ. The CDR3 reads CASTQQGFPTDTQYF. The CDR3 nucleotides read TGCGCCAGCACTCAACAGGGATTTCCCACAGATACGCAGTATTTT.